Only a few counts were recorded for the clone carrying this TCR beta chain. Its antigen is as yet unknown. CDR1 and CDR2 (germline): MNHEY, SVGAGI. The CDR3 runs 15 residues. The ends lost 6 bases at V and 4 bases at J; junction bases unmatched: 9. The data derive from a study of radiation and T cells in renal cell carcinoma. Study results and limitations: Dominant CDR3 motifs were more common in irradiated tumors than controls. In nephrectomy-only tumors, top 100 clonotypes averaged 43%, versus 54% irradiated.

Treatment noted: treatment-naive control, cytoreductive nephrectomy. Clear cell pathology was present in this patient's renal cell carcinoma. The method was immunoSEQ multiplex PCR; TCRdb's version includes in-frame clones alone and lacks a portion of them. The data hold 14,000 to 15,000 clones, with 62% observed a single time. The receptor's source is a man aged 60-69 years with renal cell carcinoma. Source: tumor tissue, taken from a patient whose treatment was nephrectomy without radiotherapy. The chain joins TRBV6-5 to TRBJ2-1; 7 nucleotides agree with TRBD1. DNA for the CDR3: TGTGCCAGCAGACGGCGGGCAGGGGGATACAATGAGCAGTTCTTC. This translates into CASRRRAGGYNEQFF.